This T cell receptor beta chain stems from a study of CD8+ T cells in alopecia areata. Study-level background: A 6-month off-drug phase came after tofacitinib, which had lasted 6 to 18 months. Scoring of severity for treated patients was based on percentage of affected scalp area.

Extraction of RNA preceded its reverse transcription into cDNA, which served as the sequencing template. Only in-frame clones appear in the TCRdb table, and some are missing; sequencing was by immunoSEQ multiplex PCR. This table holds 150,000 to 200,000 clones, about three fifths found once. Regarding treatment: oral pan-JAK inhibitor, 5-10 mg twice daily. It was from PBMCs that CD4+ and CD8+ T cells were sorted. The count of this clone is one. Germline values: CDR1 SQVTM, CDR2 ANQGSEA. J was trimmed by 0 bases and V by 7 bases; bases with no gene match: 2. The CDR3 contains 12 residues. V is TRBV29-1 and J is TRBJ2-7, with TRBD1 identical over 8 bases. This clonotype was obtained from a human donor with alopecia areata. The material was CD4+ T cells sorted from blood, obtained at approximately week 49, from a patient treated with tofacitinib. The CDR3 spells CSAGQGSYEQYF. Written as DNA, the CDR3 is TGCAGCGCTGGACAGGGCTCCTACGAGCAGTACTTC.